The rows below give T cell receptor beta chains drawn from one sample of a study of CD8 T cells in ankylosing spondylitis. TCRdb re-called the 5' RACE reads through MiXCR, storing one row per CDR3 protein. Of roughly 240,000 distinct CDR3 sequences in the sample, approximately 8.4% were seen once. The sequenced material came from blood, either unsorted or a sorted T cell fraction (not recorded which). The receptors shown here come from a female donor with ankylosing spondylitis or in good health (not recorded which). Each CDR3 is given with its conserved first and last residue. A D gene is named only where the DNA matches it firmly. For some rows the clone size is stated as once, few or many, or as a class when expanded; others skip it.

.,TRBJ2-6,many,TRBV4-3,TGCGCCAGCAGCCCGACTACTCTCTCTGGGGCCAACGTCCTGACTTTC,CASSPTTLSGANVLTF
.,TRBJ2-1,many,TRBV4-2,TGTGCCAGCAGCCAAGAACAGTACAATGAGCAGTTCTTC,CASSQEQYNEQFF
.,TRBJ2-6,many,TRBV5-1,TGCGCCAGCAGCTTGGGACAGAACTCTGGGGCCAACGTCCTGACTTTC,CASSLGQNSGANVLTF
.,TRBJ2-5,many,TRBV4-2,TGTGCCAGCAGCCAAGAAGGTACCTCTCAGACCCAGTACTTC,CASSQEGTSQTQYF
TRBD1,TRBJ2-7,few,TRBV7-2,TGTGCCAGCAGCTTATATTCAGGGGGCATTGACGAGCAGTACTTC,CASSLYSGGIDEQYF
.,TRBJ1-2,many,TRBV6-1,TGTGCCAGCAGTCCCCGGGCGGGACGTGGCTACACCTTC,CASSPRAGRGYTF
TRBD2,TRBJ2-1,many,TRBV3-1,TGTGCCAGCAGCGGTGGAGCGGGAAATGAGCAGTTCTTC,CASSGGAGNEQFF
.,TRBJ2-7,many,TRBV12-3/TRBV12-4,TGTGCCAGCAGCCTCGCGGGTGACAGGTTTGTCGGCGAGCAGTACTTC,CASSLAGDRFVGEQYF
TRBD2,TRBJ2-1,many,TRBV7-6,TGTGCCAGCAGCTTAGGTTCAGCGGGAGGATACAATGAGCAGTTCTTC,CASSLGSAGGYNEQFF
.,TRBJ2-2,.,TRBV30,TGTGCCTGCGGATTCACCGGGGAGCTGTTTTTT,CACGFTGELFF
.,TRBJ2-1,few,TRBV6-2/TRBV6-3,TGTGCCAGCACCCTAGCGAATAAGCAGTTCTTC,CASTLANKQFF
.,TRBJ1-2,many,TRBV6-1,TGTGCCAGCAGTAGTTTCGGATACGGCTACACCTTC,CASSSFGYGYTF
.,TRBJ2-5,many,TRBV3-1,TGTGCCAGCAGCTTCATGGGGGAGACCCAGTACTTC,CASSFMGETQYF
TRBD1,TRBJ1-1,many,TRBV20-1,TGCAGTGCTAGAGACTACAGGGGACCGAACACTGAAGCTTTCTTT,CSARDYRGPNTEAFF
.,TRBJ1-1,many,TRBV24-1,TGTGCCACCTCTCTCGGGGGAAACACTGAAGCTTTCTTT,CATSLGGNTEAFF
.,TRBJ2-6,many,TRBV6-5,TGTGCCAGCAGTTACCTTCGGACCGTAACTGGGGCCAACGTCCTGACTTTC,CASSYLRTVTGANVLTF
.,TRBJ1-2,few,TRBV30,TGTGCCTGGAGTGTAACAGCTAACTATGGCTACACCTTC,CAWSVTANYGYTF
TRBD2,TRBJ2-7,few,TRBV20-1,TGCAGTGCTAGAGACTGGCGGGAGGGCTACGAGCAGTACTTC,CSARDWREGYEQYF
.,TRBJ1-2,few,TRBV11-2,TGTGCCAGCACCATCTCGGGGGCAAATGGCTACACCTTC,CASTISGANGYTF
.,TRBJ2-1,many,TRBV28,TGTGCCAGCAGTTCTCCCCGGGGGCCCCACTACAATGAGCAGTTCTTC,CASSSPRGPHYNEQFF
.,TRBJ1-1,many,TRBV18,TGTGCCAGCTCTCCCCGGGGACGGGTTATGAACACTGAAGCTTTCTTT,CASSPRGRVMNTEAFF
.,TRBJ2-7,few,TRBV7-2,TGTGCCAGCAGCATAACTCCGGGACTTTTAGCATACGAGCAGTACTTC,CASSITPGLLAYEQYF
TRBD2,TRBJ2-1,few,TRBV7-2,TGTGCCAGCAGCCCCGTATTAGCGGGAATAAATAATGAGCAGTTCTTC,CASSPVLAGINNEQFF
.,TRBJ2-5,many,TRBV20-1,TGCAGTGCTATGCCGGGAAGGTGGCAAGAGACCCAGTACTTC,CSAMPGRWQETQYF
.,TRBJ2-5,many,TRBV2,TGTGCCAGCAGTGTGCGGGGTCGAGGGGAGACCCAGTACTTC,CASSVRGRGETQYF
.,TRBJ2-7,many,TRBV29-1,TGCAGCGTAAAACAGGGTTGGGGCGAGCAGTACTTC,CSVKQGWGEQYF
.,TRBJ1-1,many,TRBV29-1,TGCAGCGTTGAGTCGGCCGGATTGAGCACTGAAGCTTTCTTT,CSVESAGLSTEAFF
TRBD1,TRBJ2-7,many,TRBV5-1,TGCGCCAGCAGCACCCGGCAGGGGGAACACTACGAGCAGTACTTC,CASSTRQGEHYEQYF
TRBD1,TRBJ1-2,many,TRBV4-3,TGCGCCAGCAGCCAAGGACAGGGCCCTTCCTATGGCTACACCTTC,CASSQGQGPSYGYTF
.,TRBJ1-1,many,TRBV27,TGTGCCAGCAGTTTCCTCGGGGTAGGGATGAACACTGAAGCTTTCTTT,CASSFLGVGMNTEAFF
TRBD2,TRBJ2-3,many,TRBV4-3,TGCGCCAGCAGCCAAGAGACGGTGAGCGGGAGGACTTCAGATACGCAGTATTTT,CASSQETVSGRTSDTQYF
TRBD1,TRBJ1-3,many,TRBV7-2,TGTGCCAGCAGCAAGACAGGGCAGGGAAACACCATATATTTT,CASSKTGQGNTIYF
.,TRBJ1-5,many,TRBV3-1,TGTGCCAGCAGCCAGACAGGTGGCAATCAGCCCCAGCATTTT,CASSQTGGNQPQHF
.,TRBJ1-2,many,TRBV28,TGTGCCAGCACCCCACGGGCTTTCTATGGCTACACCTTC,CASTPRAFYGYTF
.,TRBJ2-3,many,TRBV24-1,TGTGCCACCAGTTCAGGGGTAGATACGCAGTATTTT,CATSSGVDTQYF
.,TRBJ2-5,many,TRBV12-3/TRBV12-4,TGTGCCAGCAGTTTAGCGGGAGGGGGACAAGAGACCCAGTACTTC,CASSLAGGGQETQYF
.,TRBJ2-6,.,TRBV19,TGTGCCAGTAGGGAGCTCTCTGGGGCCAACGTCCTGACTTTC,CASRELSGANVLTF
.,TRBJ1-5,many,TRBV6-1,TGTGCCAGCAGTGCCAGCCGGGGATATAGCAATCAGCCCCAGCATTTT,CASSASRGYSNQPQHF
TRBD2,TRBJ2-1,few,TRBV11-3,TGTGCCAGCAGCTCCCGGACTAGCGGGAGGGTAGGTGAGCAGTTCTTC,CASSSRTSGRVGEQFF
.,TRBJ2-3,.,TRBV7-3,TGTGCCAGCAGTCAGGGGGGGAGCGGACGGGCAGATACGCAGTATTTT,CASSQGGSGRADTQYF
TRBD1,TRBJ2-1,many,TRBV6-2/TRBV6-3,TGTGCCAGCAGTTACCCCGACAGGGGGCATGAGCAGTTCTTC,CASSYPDRGHEQFF
.,TRBJ2-3,many,TRBV5-6,TGTGCCAGCAGCATGGGACTTTTCACAGATACGCAGTATTTT,CASSMGLFTDTQYF